Below, 11 T cell receptor beta chains from the same sample are listed, as sequenced in a study of shared clonotypes between healthy human individuals. Sequencing used immunoSEQ multiplex PCR; TCRdb keeps in-frame clones, though not all of them. The table has under 600,000 clones, 95% to 97% seen once. The material sequenced was naive CD4+ T cells sorted from blood. Subset: CD45RA+ positively selected. All receptors derive from a woman between 25 and 40 years old in good health.

This clone appeared once. The chain links TRBV2 to TRBJ2-2; the match to TRBD2 covers 9 bases. This CDR3 comprises 17 residues. The V and J ends lost 6 bases and 2 bases, in that order; junction bases with no gene match: 10. Germline loops: CDR1 SNHLY, CDR2 FYNNEI. CDR3 region: CASRLDVAGANTGELFF. The DNA of the CDR3 is TGTGCCAGCAGGCTAGACGTAGCGGGAGCAAACACCGGGGAGCTGTTTTTT. Drawing the rest from reference TRBV2 and TRBJ2-2, the complete variable domain is EPEVTQTPSHQVTQMGQEVILRCVPISNHLYFYWYRQILGQKVEFLVSFYNNEISEKSEIFDDQFSVERPDGSNFTLKIRSTKLEDSAMYFCASRLDVAGANTGELFFGEGSRLTVL.

The V and J genes are TRBV27 and TRBJ1-4; D call uncertain. The CDR3 has 12 residues. Germline lookup yields CDR1 MNHEY and CDR2 SMNVEV (reference sequence). With 2 bases removed from V and 9 bases from J, the gap between germline ends came to 7 bases. The CDR3 region has the DNA TGTGCCAGCAGTTTAGTCGGACAAAAACTGTTTTTT. It yields the protein CASSLVGQKLFF.

The chain has TRBV7-9 and TRBJ1-4; 7 bases are a match to TRBD1. Germline V gives CDR1 SEHNR, CDR2 FQNEAQ (reference sequence). V lost 5 bases and J lost 0; bases outside the gene matches: 9. This CDR3 has 17 amino acids. The CDR3 DNA follows: TGTGCCAGCAGCCGAACCAGGGACAGTTCAACTAATGAAAAACTGTTTTTT. It translates to CASSRTRDSSTNEKLFF.

This clone was found once. V gene TRBV6-1 combines with J gene TRBJ1-1; D is ambiguous. V lost 3 bases and J 4 bases, leaving 15 bases between the germline ends. The CDR3 is made up of 15 amino acids. Per germline, CDR1 MNHNS and CDR2 SASEGT. CDR3 bases: TGTGCCAGCAGTGATAGGGCTCGTTCGTTCACTGAAGCTTTCTTT. Its protein is CASSDRARSFTEAFF.

This clone was observed once. The chain is built from TRBV7-9 and TRBJ2-4; tentative D call: TRBD2 (6 bases). Per the germline V gene, CDR1 is SEHNR and CDR2 is FQNEAQ (reference sequence). V was pared by 5 bases and J by 6 bases, with 17 bases between. This CDR3 contains 15 residues. The CDR3 DNA sequence: TGTGCCAGCAGCCATAGCGGCAACGGGGGAAACATTCAGTACTTC. Translation: CASSHSGNGGNIQYF.

The CDR3 DNA is TGTGCCAGCAGCTTTGGGGGGAACACCGGGGAGCTGTTTTTT. It yields the protein CASSFGGNTGELFF. J is TRBJ2-2 and V is TRBV7-6; D may correspond to TRBD1 or TRBD2 (5 bases each). The CDR3 is 14 residues long. Per the germline V gene, CDR1 is SGHVS and CDR2 is FNYEAQ. V was clipped by 3 bases and J by 1 base, with 6 bases between them.

A remark on this clone: Within the sample, other DNA sequences also encode this same CDR3. The V gene is TRBV5-1, the J gene TRBJ1-4; 10 bases are shared with TRBD1. Losses at the gene ends were 0 bases for V and 8 bases for J; bases not matched to a gene: 4. Looked up from germline, CDR1 is SGHRS and CDR2 is YFSETQ. CDR3 length equals 15 residues. CDR3 region: CASSLAGTGAEKLFF. The CDR3 DNA reads TGCGCCAGCAGCTTGGCCGGGACAGGGGCGGAAAAACTGTTTTTT. Supplemented by reference TRBV5-1 and TRBJ1-4, the full variable domain reads KAGVTQTPRYLIKTRGQQVTLSCSPISGHRSVSWYQQTPGQGLQFLFEYFSETQRNKGNFPGRFSGRQFSNSRSEMNVSTLELGDSALYLCASSLAGTGAEKLFFGSGTQLSVL.

The chain joins TRBV19 to TRBJ2-7, with D possibly called TRBD1 or TRBD2 (5 bases each). Germline V gene sequence: CDR1 LNHDA, CDR2 SQIVND (reference sequence). The CDR3 is 15 residues long. Trimming shortened V by 1 base and J by 3 bases, and 13 bases separated the two germline ends. This chain's CDR3 is CASSIVGGQGYEQYF. The CDR3 DNA reads as TGTGCCAGTAGTATAGTTGGAGGACAAGGCTACGAGCAGTACTTC.

The chain links TRBV6-5 to TRBJ2-2; D call uncertain. Trimming left V 5 bases short and J 5 bases short, with 15 bases between. CDR3 length: 15 amino acids. Germline CDR1 and CDR2: MNHEY and SVGAGI. The CDR3 DNA sequence: TGTGCCAGCAGTCAACCGGGCTTCCGGACCGGGGAGCTGTTTTTT. It translates to CASSQPGFRTGELFF.

This chain connects TRBV10-1 to TRBJ1-5, with D perhaps matching TRBD1 (6 bases). The CDR3 runs to 16 residues. V lost 8 bases and J lost 4, with 21 bases in between. Germline lookup yields CDR1 WNHNN and CDR2 SYGVQD (reference sequence). Here the CDR3 DNA reads TGCGCCAGCCCCCCGGTTGGGGGGGCGCGGAATCAGCCCCAGCATTTT. Its protein is CASPPVGGARNQPQHF.

This clone is a singleton in its sample. The J gene is TRBJ2-1, the V gene TRBV28; D gene ambiguous. CDR3 length: 18 amino acids. The germline gives CDR1 MDHEN, CDR2 SYDVKM. V was trimmed by 3 bases and J by 0 bases, leaving 18 bases between them. CDR3 sequence: CASSLTTTGKSSYNEQFF. The CDR3 DNA reads as TGTGCCAGCAGTTTGACCACTACCGGTAAGAGCTCCTACAATGAGCAGTTCTTC.